This passage covers 26 T cell receptor beta chains from one sample sequenced in a study of shared clonotypes between healthy human individuals. TCRdb keeps only in-frame clones here, not all; method: immunoSEQ multiplex PCR. Among 2,500,000 or so clones, over 85% were seen once, and the ten largest hold roughly 0.39%. The sample taken for sequencing was naive CD4+ T cells from PBMCs. Subset indicated: CD45RA+ positively selected. The receptors were sampled from a man aged 18 to 35 in good health. Some clones in this sample may be carry-over from other donors' samples.

This chain joins TRBV5-4 and TRBJ2-1, with D tentatively TRBD2 (5 bases). The ends were cut back, 0 bases at V and 10 bases at J, with 8 bases in the middle. Germline loops: CDR1 SGHNT, CDR2 YYREEE (reference sequence). The CDR3 length is 12 residues. The CDR3 region is CASSLDSGEQFF. In DNA, the CDR3 is TGTGCCAGCAGCTTGGATTCGGGGGAGCAGTTCTTC.

V and J are TRBV18 and TRBJ2-2, with D perhaps TRBD1 or TRBD2 (5 bases each). The CDR3 totals 14 residues. V was trimmed by 5 bases and J by 3 bases, leaving 10 bases between them. Germline loops: CDR1 KGHSH, CDR2 LQKENI. The CDR3 DNA follows: TGTGCCAGCTCAGCAGGGACGGACACCGGGGAGCTGTTTTTT. It encodes CASSAGTDTGELFF.

The chain uses TRBV13 and TRBJ1-1; weak D call: TRBD1 (5 bases). The CDR3 has 13 amino acids. Germline V gene data show CDR1 as PRHDT and CDR2 as FYEKMQ (reference sequence). Trimming took off 5 bases at V and 5 bases at J, with 12 bases between the two ends. The CDR3 protein is CASSLRPGTEAFF. As DNA, the CDR3 is TGTGCCAGCAGCCTAAGGCCAGGGACTGAAGCTTTCTTT.

The V and J genes are TRBV6-6 and TRBJ2-7, with D uncertain. V lost 2 bases and J 5 bases, leaving 16 bases between the germline ends. Germline V gene lookup returns CDR1 MNHNY and CDR2 SVGAGI (reference sequence). The CDR3 runs 15 residues. The CDR3 DNA sequence: TGTGCCAGCAGTTACGACGACCCACTCGGACACGAGCAGTACTTC. This translates into CASSYDDPLGHEQYF.

This clone has only one observation. This rearrangement joins TRBV19 to TRBJ2-5, with 7 nucleotides matching TRBD2. The CDR3 contains 15 residues. J was trimmed by 0 bases and V by 6 bases; bases with no gene match: 7. The V gene's germline CDR1 is LNHDA and CDR2 SQIVND (reference sequence). CDR3 residues: CASRAALADQETQYF. CDR3 DNA: TGTGCCAGTAGGGCTGCTCTAGCGGACCAAGAGACCCAGTACTTC.

This clone occurred once. J is TRBJ2-3 and V is TRBV7-8; a possible D gene is TRBD2 (6 bases). Germline V lookup: CDR1 SGHVS, CDR2 FQNEAQ. Trimming shortened V by 5 bases and J by 4 bases, and 16 bases separated the two germline ends. There are 15 residues in the CDR3. In DNA form, the CDR3 reads TGTGCCAGCAGCACCATAGCGGATTATCCAGATACGCAGTATTTT. Translating it yields CASSTIADYPDTQYF.

Details on this clone: In the same sample, other DNA sequences code for this CDR3. V is TRBV7-9 and J is TRBJ1-2; the D is unclear. CDR3 length equals 12 residues. Trimming took off 6 bases at V and 3 bases at J, with 8 bases between the two ends. CDR1 and CDR2 from the germline V gene are SEHNR and FQNEAQ (reference sequence). Here the CDR3 DNA reads TGTGCCAGCAGTCGGGCAGACTATGGCTACACCTTC. Translation gives CASSRADYGYTF.

Comments on this clone: Other nucleotide sequences from this sample produce the same CDR3. The chain combines TRBV9 with TRBJ1-2; TRBD1 might be the D (5 bases). This CDR3 has 12 amino acids. Germline CDR1 is SGDLS and CDR2 is YYNGEE. Trimming pared 0 bases from V and 5 bases from J, leaving 5 bases between. The CDR3, as DNA: TGTGCCAGCAGCGTAGGGGGGTATGGCTACACCTTC. It yields the protein CASSVGGYGYTF.

This rearrangement joins TRBV19 to TRBJ2-3; 7 nucleotides line up with TRBD1. Trimming cost V 4 bases and J 5 bases; bases outside gene matches: 3. CDR1 is LNHDA and CDR2 is SQIVND in the germline V gene (reference sequence). The length of the CDR3 is 13 residues. Here the CDR3 reads CASSNRGLDTQYF. The CDR3, as DNA: TGTGCCAGTAGTAACAGGGGATTAGATACGCAGTATTTT.

The V gene is TRBV10-2, the J gene TRBJ2-3, with unresolved D. Germline V gene sequence: CDR1 WSHSY, CDR2 SAAADI. Trimming took off 4 bases at V and 2 bases at J, with 16 bases between the two ends. There are 16 residues in the CDR3. For the CDR3, the DNA is TGCGCCAGCAGTGGGGCCGGCCGGGTCCCCACAGATACGCAGTATTTT. Translating it yields CASSGAGRVPTDTQYF.

The chain recombines TRBV7-3 with TRBJ2-4, with D hard to call. V was cut by 1 base and J by 4 bases, with 14 bases left in between. The CDR3 loop spans 16 amino acids. Germline CDR1 reads SGHTA; CDR2 reads FQGTGA. The CDR3 DNA reads TGTGCCAGCAGCTTAATTGCAGGAGCCTCTAAAAACATTCAGTACTTC. As protein: CASSLIAGASKNIQYF. The whole variable domain, remainder taken from reference TRBV7-3 and TRBJ2-4, is GAGVSQTPSNKVTEKGKYVELRCDPISGHTALYWYRQSLGQGPEFLIYFQGTGAADDSGLPNDRFFAVRPEGSVSTLKIQRTERGDSAVYLCASSLIAGASKNIQYFGAGTRLSVL.

This clone was seen a few times. The chain links TRBV28 to TRBJ1-2; a weak D match, TRBD1 (6 bases). Trimming left V 5 bases short and J 2 bases short, with 18 bases between. Per the germline V gene, CDR1 is MDHEN and CDR2 is SYDVKM. The CDR3 loop spans 16 amino acids. The CDR3 region has the DNA TGTGCCAGCAGTCCTGCCGGGGGCAGGAAAAACTATGGCTACACCTTC. Amino acids: CASSPAGGRKNYGYTF.

The chain links TRBV5-1 to TRBJ2-1; TRBD1 agrees at 8 bases. Per germline, CDR1 SGHRS and CDR2 YFSETQ. The CDR3 runs 15 residues. The ends lost 0 bases at V and 5 bases at J; junction bases unmatched: 4. The CDR3 reads CASSLDRGYNNEQFF. In nucleotides, the CDR3 is TGCGCCAGCAGCTTGGACAGGGGGTACAACAATGAGCAGTTCTTC.

Comment on this clone: Other DNA sequences in this specimen translate into the identical CDR3. The V and J genes are TRBV5-4 and TRBJ1-1; maybe TRBD1 (6 bases). The germline V gene encodes CDR1 SGHNT and CDR2 YYREEE (reference sequence). The CDR3 loop spans 13 amino acids. Deletions cut 4 bases from V and 2 bases from J, with 9 bases between. CDR3 in DNA: TGTGCCAGCAGCCGGGACACCAACACTGAAGCTTTCTTT. Translation gives CASSRDTNTEAFF.

The J gene is TRBJ2-7, the V gene TRBV7-2; 8 bases map to TRBD2. V trimming: 1 base; J trimming: 2 bases; junction bases outside the gene matches: 7. This CDR3 is built from 16 residues. Germline V gene lookup returns CDR1 SGHTA and CDR2 FQGNSA. The CDR3 coding sequence is TGTGCCAGCAGCTTAGAGGCCACTAGCGGAGCCTACGAGCAGTACTTC. It is translated as CASSLEATSGAYEQYF.

This chain links TRBV19 with TRBJ2-1, with 9 bases lining up with TRBD1. The CDR3 is 12 residues long. After removal of 5 bases from V and 14 bases from J, the junction contained 7 bases not matched to a gene. Germline lookup yields CDR1 LNHDA and CDR2 SQIVND (reference sequence). The CDR3 sequence is CASSLRTGAEFF. DNA of the CDR3: TGTGCCAGTAGTCTCCGGACAGGGGCGGAGTTCTTC.

The genes are TRBV10-3 and TRBJ2-7; 10 nucleotides line up with TRBD1. The ends lost 6 bases at V and 7 bases at J; junction bases unmatched: 6. Germline V gene data show CDR1 as ENHRY and CDR2 as SYGVKD. This CDR3 has 13 amino acids. This CDR3 is CAIRRGTGEEQYF. The DNA for the CDR3 is TGTGCCATCAGGCGCGGGACAGGGGAGGAGCAGTACTTC.

The gene calls are TRBV10-3 and TRBJ1-2; 8 bases are a match to TRBD1. The CDR3 has 17 residues. V shed 2 bases, J shed 0 bases, and the junction held 8 bases outside the gene matches. Germline CDR1 reads ENHRY; CDR2 reads SYGVKD. In nucleotides, the CDR3 is TGTGCCATCAGTGAGAGTCGGACAGGGTTTCCTAACTATGGCTACACCTTC. Amino acids: CAISESRTGFPNYGYTF.

The chain joins TRBV5-1 to TRBJ2-2; D not certain. V gave up 4 bases and J gave up 0 bases, with 7 bases separating them. Germline V CDR1 and CDR2: SGHRS, YFSETQ. The length of the CDR3 is 14 residues. The CDR3 loop reads CASSRATNTGELFF. Written as DNA, the CDR3 is TGCGCCAGCAGCCGGGCCACGAACACCGGGGAGCTGTTTTTT.

This chain joins TRBV7-2 and TRBJ2-5, with 7 bases lining up with TRBD2. The CDR3 sequence is 15 residues long. Trimming at V came to 5 bases and at J to 4 bases, leaving 10 bases not matched to a gene. Germline V lookup: CDR1 SGHTA, CDR2 FQGNSA. The CDR3 DNA reads as TGTGCCAGCAGCCCCTTCTTCACGGGAGGAGAGACCCAGTACTTC. It encodes CASSPFFTGGETQYF.

The chain combines TRBV4-3 with TRBJ2-5, with TRBD2 matching over 13 bases. The CDR3 extends over 17 amino acids. Germline CDR1 LGHNA, CDR2 YSLEER. With 0 bases clipped from V and 5 bases from J, the junction kept 6 bases outside the gene matches. CDR3 coding DNA: TGCGCCAGCAGCCAAGATACCAGGACTAGCGGGAGTGAGACCCAGTACTTC. Amino acid sequence: CASSQDTRTSGSETQYF.

The rearrangement links TRBV7-8 to TRBJ2-7, with 10 bases that match TRBD1. Per the germline V gene, CDR1 is SGHVS and CDR2 is FQNEAQ. V shed 1 base, J shed 4 bases, and the junction held 13 bases outside the gene matches. This CDR3 is 18 amino acids long. The CDR3 protein is CASSLERWGQGSIYEQYF. CDR3 coding DNA: TGTGCCAGCAGCTTAGAGCGGTGGGGACAGGGGAGTATTTACGAGCAGTACTTC.

The chain links TRBV7-3 to TRBJ2-1; TRBD2 matches 13 bases. The CDR3 has 18 residues. CDR1 SGHTA and CDR2 FQGTGA come from the germline V gene. V shed 4 bases, J shed 7 bases, and the junction held 13 bases outside the gene matches. The CDR3 protein is CASSSPGLAGSDRNEQFF. The CDR3 DNA follows: TGTGCCAGCAGCTCGCCGGGACTAGCGGGATCGGATCGAAATGAGCAGTTCTTC.

The table lists this clone with a few counts. The CDR3 DNA sequence: TGTGCCAGCAGCCGGGGGGTTAGTAGAGTTAGCAATGAAAAACTGTTTTTT. As protein: CASSRGVSRVSNEKLFF. This sequence joins TRBV7-9 and TRBJ1-4, with D tentatively TRBD1 (5 bases). The CDR3 contains 17 residues. CDR1 and CDR2 (germline): SEHNR, FQNEAQ (reference sequence). Deletions cut 5 bases from V and 5 bases from J, with 21 bases between.

A few counts support this clone. The J gene is TRBJ1-1, the V gene TRBV2; D is uncertain. The CDR3 length is 13 residues. V lost 6 bases and J lost 4, with 12 bases in between. CDR1 and CDR2 from the germline V gene are SNHLY and FYNNEI. CDR3 loop: CASRIGWSTEAFF. The CDR3 DNA reads as TGTGCCAGCAGGATAGGGTGGAGCACTGAAGCTTTCTTT.

This clone was recorded only once. This rearrangement joins TRBV5-1 to TRBJ2-3, with D unresolved. V shed 3 bases and J shed 0 bases, with 11 bases lying between them. Looked up from germline, CDR1 is SGHRS and CDR2 is YFSETQ. The CDR3 totals 15 residues. In DNA form, the CDR3 reads TGCGCCAGCAGCTCCCTTCCGTCTAGCACAGATACGCAGTATTTT. Protein product: CASSSLPSSTDTQYF.